This T cell receptor (beta chain) came from a study of T cell responses to AZD1222 COVID-19 vaccine. Study results and caveats: Spike-specific TCR breadth and depth were elevated following two AZD1222 doses. The CD4 TCRs associated with vaccination extended across spike and predominated at 160-218 and 743-854. Baseline seropositivity characterized only a handful of AZD1222 recipients.

Worth noting for this clone: Antigen: not known.

The assay was immunoSEQ multiplex PCR, and TCRdb's table has in-frame clones only and misses some. Found here are 30,000 to 35,000 clones, about 84% of them singletons; the top ten hold roughly 4.5%. Trimming pared 4 bases from V and 0 bases from J, leaving 14 bases between. Germline CDR1 is SGHRS and CDR2 is YFSETQ. This CDR3 has 16 residues. This clonotype was sampled from an adult who received the AZD1222 COVID-19 vaccine. Material: peripheral blood, obtained 28 days after the second AZD1222 dose. This chain uses TRBV5-1 with TRBJ1-3; D remains unclear. The CDR3 DNA follows: TGCGCCAGCAGCCAGTATGATCCCAGCTCTGGAAACACCATATATTTT. This codes for CASSQYDPSSGNTIYF.